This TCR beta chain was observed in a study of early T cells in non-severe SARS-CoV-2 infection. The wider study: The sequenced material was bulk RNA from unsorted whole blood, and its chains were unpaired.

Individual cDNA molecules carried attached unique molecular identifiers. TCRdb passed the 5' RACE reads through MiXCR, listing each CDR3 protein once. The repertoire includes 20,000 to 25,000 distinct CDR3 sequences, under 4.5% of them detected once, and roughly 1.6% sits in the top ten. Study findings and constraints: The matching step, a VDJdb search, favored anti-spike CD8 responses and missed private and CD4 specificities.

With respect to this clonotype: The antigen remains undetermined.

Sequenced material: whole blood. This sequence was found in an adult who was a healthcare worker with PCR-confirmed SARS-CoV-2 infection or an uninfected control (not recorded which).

CDR3 DNA sequence: TGTGCCAGCGGGATCCTCTCCTACAATGAGCAGTTCTTC. This gives the protein CASGILSYNEQFF. The chain uses TRBV2 and TRBJ2-1; no clear D gene. Per the germline V gene, CDR1 is SNHLY and CDR2 is FYNNEI. There are 13 residues in the CDR3. Trimming removed 8 bases from V and 0 bases from J, with 8 bases in between.